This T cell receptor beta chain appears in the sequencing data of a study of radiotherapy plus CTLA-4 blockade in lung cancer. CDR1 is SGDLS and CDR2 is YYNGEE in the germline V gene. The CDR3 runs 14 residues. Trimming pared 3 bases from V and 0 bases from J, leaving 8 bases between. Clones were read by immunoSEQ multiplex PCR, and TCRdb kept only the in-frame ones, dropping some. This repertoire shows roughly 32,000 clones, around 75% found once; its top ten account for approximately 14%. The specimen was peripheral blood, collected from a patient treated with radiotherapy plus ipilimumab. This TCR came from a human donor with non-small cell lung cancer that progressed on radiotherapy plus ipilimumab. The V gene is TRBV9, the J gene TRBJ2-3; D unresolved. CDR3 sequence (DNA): TGTGCCAGCAGCGCACTTACTAGCACAGATACGCAGTATTTT. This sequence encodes CASSALTSTDTQYF. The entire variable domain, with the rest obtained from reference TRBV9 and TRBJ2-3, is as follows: DSGVTQTPKHLITATGQRVTLRCSPRSGDLSVYWYQQSLDQGLQFLIQYYNGEERAKGNILERFSAQQFPDLHSELNLSSLELGDSALYFCASSALTSTDTQYFGPGTRLTVL.